This T cell receptor (beta chain) was recorded in a study of blood T cells in healthy people across ages. This clonotype was found a few times. The CDR3 sequence is 13 residues long. Trimming pared 2 bases from V and 5 bases from J, leaving 9 bases between. Germline V gene data show CDR1 as MNHEY and CDR2 as SMNVEV (reference sequence). PCR was performed a second time for roughly 7 to 12 cycles using a sample-barcoded 5' primer and a J-beta primer mix. Every individual sample yielded 2.5 million or more paired-end reads (each containing CDR3). One entry per CDR3 protein, called by TCRdb with MiXCR from the 5' RACE reads. Among about 940,000 distinct CDR3 sequences listed, 40% to 60% were seen once.

The chain has TRBV27 and TRBJ2-5, with D perhaps matching TRBD1 (5 bases). The material sequenced was blood. The receptor's source is a man under 40 in good health. The CDR3 sequence: CASSLGRVETQYF. DNA for the CDR3: TGTGCCAGCAGTTTAGGCAGGGTGGAGACCCAGTACTTC.